This is a list of T cell receptor beta chains from one sample in a study of glioma-infiltrating T cells. TCRdb reanalysed the multiplex PCR reads using MiXCR and keeps one entry per CDR3 protein. The sample holds more than 90,000 distinct CDR3 sequences, 40% seen once. The sample taken for sequencing was glioma tissue, nonneoplastic brain tissue, or PBMCs (not recorded which). These receptors came from a human donor with low-grade glioma or glioblastoma, undergoing nonglioma brain surgery, or in good health (not recorded which). Each CDR3 is given with its conserved first and last residue.

V	CDR3
TRBV5-1	CASSWDRGLIEQYF
TRBV28	CASRLGLAGAQETQYF
TRBV2	CASSERLADTQYF
TRBV4-2	CASSQPGQEVAEQYF
TRBV29-1	CSETRDREYNEQFF
TRBV6-1	CASSEGFIAEAFF
TRBV9	CASSVDGGSQETQYF
TRBV25-1	CASSERGTREYYEQYF
TRBV7-6	CASSSGPHYEQYF
TRBV20-1	CSASGRAYEQYF
TRBV29-1	CSTNIAGGGTDTQYF
TRBV20-1	CSASGVTDRNTIYF
TRBV4-1	CASSQTLNTEAFF
TRBV19	CASSITENTGELFF
TRBV28	CASRTGLRGTQYF
TRBV5-1	CASSTGPGGQPQHF
TRBV6-5	CASSYPDGWEVF
TRBV7-8	CARSPKGGSNQPKHF
TRBV4-1	CSLSQEGGYNEKFF
TRBV10-3	CAIAVGQGNQPQHF
TRBV18	CASSQIQGSYGYTF
TRBV6-2/TRBV6-3	CASSYPTPSGRDWYEQYF